Given below is one T cell receptor beta chain in context. This sample is drawn from a study of Ad26.COV2.S vaccination and SARS-CoV-2 variants. CDR3 length equals 17 residues. Germline V gene sequence: CDR1 LGHDT, CDR2 YNNKEL (reference sequence). With V trimmed by 4 bases and J by 9 bases, 15 bases remained unmatched. Treatment of the sample: approximately 18 received Ad26.COV2.S at low or high dose, single or two shots; about 5 received placebo; per-sample allocation not given. The samples were gathered on day 63 after the first injection of vaccine or placebo. Repertoires were generated with immunoSEQ multiplex PCR, while TCRdb's copy carries only in-frame clones and drops some. The data contain about 350,000 clones, roughly 81% of them seen just once; the ten biggest clones take up about 3.5%.

Source: peripheral blood, taken in a trial of Ad26.COV2.S vaccine versus placebo. This chain links TRBV3-1 (or the pseudogene TRBV3-2) with TRBJ1-6, with 7 bases aligning to TRBD1. This clonotype was sampled from a person aged 18-65 years who received the Ad26.COV2.S COVID-19 vaccine or a placebo. DNA for the CDR3: TGTGCCAGCAGCCCCCCCGACAGGGAGGTCGTGGGTTCACCCCTCCACTTT. Translation gives CASSPPDREVVGSPLHF.